Listed below are T cell receptor beta chains from one sample, sequenced in a study of identical twins. TCRdb recomputed calls from the 5' RACE reads with MiXCR, one row per CDR3 protein. The sample lists 700,000 or so distinct CDR3 sequences, roughly 8% occurring once. In addition, the sample was reused for a study of yellow fever vaccine responses in identical twins.

Input material: PBMCs. These receptors were obtained from a woman aged 18-29 years in good health. CDR3s leave out the opening cysteine and the closing phenylalanine or tryptophan. Where a row states a size, it is once, few, many or the class of an expanded clone; other rows omit it.

clone_size j_call v_call cdr3_aa
- TRBJ1-2 TRBV7-8 ASSLGGAGYT
- TRBJ1-6 TRBV20-1 SAPGLTGSYNSPLH
- TRBJ2-4 TRBV29-1 SAANLDIQY
few TRBJ2-7 TRBV29-1 SVEGHPGQAYEQY
many TRBJ2-7 TRBV5-1 ASSLARRTGVYEQY
few TRBJ2-1 TRBV11-2 ASSLDPGPTNNEQF
many TRBJ2-1 TRBV5-1 ASSPPSGGYNEQF
- TRBJ2-1 TRBV18 ASSPPRNTGHYEQF
few TRBJ2-7 TRBV7-2 ASSLVGLAGEEQY
- TRBJ2-2 TRBV11-1 ASSPLGGTSGVNTGELF
few TRBJ1-2 TRBV20-1 SAPKAGGAIT
few TRBJ2-3 TRBV3-1 ASSQDRSSGGRIAATDTQY
few TRBJ1-1 TRBV4-1 ASSQDPSVAGTEAF
many TRBJ2-7 TRBV12-3/TRBV12-4 ASSGRLSYEQY
few TRBJ1-4 TRBV20-1 SAPLDRGFEKLF
many TRBJ2-1 TRBV12-3/TRBV12-4 ASASGSMLF
few TRBJ2-5 TRBV6-4 ASSDFDSGDQETQY
- TRBJ2-1 TRBV2 ASSETGLAAYNEQF
- TRBJ2-7 TRBV7-9 ASSLGSRSYEQY
few TRBJ2-2 TRBV5-1 ASSVDPGGKGELF
- TRBJ2-7 TRBV12-3/TRBV12-4 ASTPGTSGNEQY
many TRBJ2-1 TRBV2 ASSERRGLGNEQF
- TRBJ2-1 TRBV15 ATSPRTGYEQF
many TRBJ1-1 TRBV5-1 ASSLGGSLVRSRTEAF
few TRBJ2-1 TRBV4-3 ASSQGTGRSSYNEQF
many TRBJ2-7 TRBV9 ASSEWAGDVLGQY
- TRBJ2-1 TRBV4-3 ASSQDRGTSGNNEQF
many TRBJ2-1 TRBV20-1 SARVLLYNEQF
many TRBJ1-5 TRBV5-1 ASSLGTGSNQPQH
many TRBJ2-1 TRBV9 ASSVVAGGNEQF
- TRBJ2-7 TRBV28 AISGPNYYEQY
- TRBJ2-5 TRBV2 ASTQLAGLETQY
many TRBJ1-2 TRBV20-1 SARVGYGYT
many TRBJ2-1 TRBV6-1 ASRFKNGGDYNEQF
- TRBJ2-2 TRBV27 ASSPGGLAGGTGGELF
few TRBJ2-2 TRBV12-1 ASSFVAGLAGFFTGELF
few TRBJ1-4 TRBV12-3/TRBV12-4 ASSLGGARTNEKLF
few TRBJ2-7 TRBV7-6 ASSLEVGLSYEQY
- TRBJ1-1 TRBV12-3/TRBV12-4 ASNVWGFTEAF